One and the same sample provided the 24 T cell receptor beta chains below, sequenced in a study of technical replicates of blood from a few donors. Measured with immunoSEQ multiplex PCR; TCRdb has only the in-frame clones, and not every one. The table shows more than 10,000 clones, with roughly 80% occurring only once. Sample: PBMCs. The receptor set was obtained from a human donor in good health.

This sequence joins TRBV2 and TRBJ1-2; D is uncertain. The CDR3 is 12 residues long. Germline assignment: CDR1 SNHLY and CDR2 FYNNEI. The germline V and J ends were trimmed by 0 bases and 7 bases, with 6 bases remaining between them. The CDR3 is CASSEAVVGYTF. The CDR3 nucleotides read TGTGCCAGCAGTGAAGCGGTAGTTGGCTACACCTTC.

This clone was seen just once. The V call is TRBV7-2, the J call TRBJ2-7; D remains ambiguous. Germline V gene data show CDR1 as SGHTA and CDR2 as FQGNSA. The CDR3 is 16 amino acids. The V end lost 3 bases, the J end lost 6 bases, and 21 bases lay between the germline ends. DNA of the CDR3: TGTGCCAGCAGCTTCCCCCCGCAGGTCGATGACGGCGAGCAGTACTTC. Translating gives CASSFPPQVDDGEQYF.

This chain connects TRBV5-1 to TRBJ2-3; 10 bases map to TRBD2. The CDR3 is made up of 15 amino acids. Trimming removed 1 base from V and 4 bases from J; junction bases left unmatched: 3. Per germline, CDR1 SGHRS and CDR2 YFSETQ. In nucleotides, the CDR3 is TGCGCCAGCAGCTTGACTAGCGGGAATTCAGATACGCAGTATTTT. This sequence encodes CASSLTSGNSDTQYF.

This clone appeared a few times. The chain joins TRBV7-9 to TRBJ2-3; weak D call: TRBD1 (6 bases). Germline assignment: CDR1 SEHNR and CDR2 FQNEAQ (reference sequence). V was pared by 5 bases and J by 3 bases, with 18 bases between. The CDR3 contains 16 residues. DNA for the CDR3: TGTGCCAGCAGCAGACCTACAGGGCTGAGTACAGATACGCAGTATTTT. This codes for CASSRPTGLSTDTQYF.

The V and J genes are TRBV5-6 and TRBJ1-5, with 8 bases aligning to TRBD1. The germline gives CDR1 SGHDT, CDR2 YYEEEE. This CDR3 comprises 14 residues. The V gene end was trimmed by 4 bases and the J gene end by 2 bases; junction bases not matched to a gene: 2. The CDR3 DNA reads TGTGCCAGCAGCACGACAGGGGGCAATCAGCCCCAGCATTTT. It is translated as CASSTTGGNQPQHF.

This clone was counted only a few times. The rearrangement joins TRBV28 to TRBJ1-4; D not resolved. CDR1 and CDR2 (germline): MDHEN, SYDVKM. The CDR3 is made up of 15 amino acids. The V and J ends lost 8 bases and 5 bases respectively, with 18 bases between them. The CDR3 DNA is TGTGCCAGCCAATGGGGAGGGAGAGAAAATGAAAAACTGTTTTTT. It specifies CASQWGGRENEKLFF.

The chain recombines TRBV5-1 with TRBJ2-2, with 11 bases identical to TRBD2. The CDR3 is 16 amino acids. V lost 5 bases to trimming and J lost 6 bases; unmatched junction nucleotides: 9. The germline V gene encodes CDR1 SGHRS and CDR2 YFSETQ. The CDR3 nucleotides are TGCGCCAGCAGGCCTCCCGGGACTAGCGGATCCGGGGAGCTGTTTTTT. Translating it yields CASRPPGTSGSGELFF.

This chain connects TRBV6-6 to TRBJ2-4; a possible D gene is TRBD1 (6 bases). The CDR3 consists of 15 residues. The V end was cut by 6 bases, the J end by 0 bases, with 12 bases between. Germline loops: CDR1 MNHNY, CDR2 SVGAGI (reference sequence). This CDR3 reads CASSILTGAKNIQYF. Here the CDR3 DNA reads TGTGCCAGCAGCATCCTGACAGGAGCCAAAAACATTCAGTACTTC.

The chain joins TRBV14 to TRBJ2-1; D is unresolved. The CDR3 has 15 residues. Germline CDR1 and CDR2: SGHDN and FVKESK. V was cut by 2 bases and J by 5 bases, with 13 bases left in between. The CDR3 loop reads CASSQWYSLNNEQFF. CDR3 in DNA: TGTGCCAGCAGCCAATGGTACTCCCTAAACAATGAGCAGTTCTTC.

The genes are TRBV27 and TRBJ2-7, with 10 bases aligning to TRBD1. The trim removed 4 bases at V and 6 bases at J, leaving 6 bases unmatched. Germline V gene sequence: CDR1 MNHEY, CDR2 SMNVEV (reference sequence). This CDR3 region has 14 residues. CDR3 sequence: CASSYATGGSEQYF. The CDR3 DNA sequence: TGTGCCAGCAGTTACGCGACAGGGGGCAGCGAGCAGTACTTC.

This clone was observed a few times. This chain links TRBV10-1 with TRBJ2-3; 9 bases align to TRBD2. Germline lookup yields CDR1 WNHNN and CDR2 SYGVQD (reference sequence). With V trimmed by 6 bases and J by 6 bases, 7 bases remained unmatched. CDR3 size: 14 residues. The DNA of the CDR3 is TGCGCCAGCAGCGCGAGAGGGACTAGCGATACGCAGTATTTT. Encoded protein: CASSARGTSDTQYF.

The rearrangement links TRBV19 to TRBJ2-5; D not resolved. Per the germline V gene, CDR1 is LNHDA and CDR2 is SQIVND (reference sequence). V gave up 1 base and J gave up 4 bases, with 4 bases separating them. The length of the CDR3 is 12 residues. The CDR3 reads CASSIAGETQYF. The CDR3 DNA reads as TGTGCCAGTAGTATAGCGGGAGAGACCCAGTACTTC.

The chain is built from TRBV7-9 and TRBJ2-7; 9 bases map to TRBD2. Per germline, CDR1 SEHNR and CDR2 FQNEAQ (reference sequence). The CDR3 is 14 residues long. Trimming removed 7 bases from V and 3 bases from J; junction bases left unmatched: 7. CDR3 amino acids: CASTFSAGGYEQYF. Written as DNA, the CDR3 is TGTGCCAGCACCTTCTCAGCGGGAGGCTACGAGCAGTACTTC.

The J gene is TRBJ1-2, the V gene TRBV13, with 7 bases that match TRBD1. V shed 5 bases and J 8 bases; nucleotides not matched to a gene: 11. The germline gives CDR1 PRHDT, CDR2 FYEKMQ (reference sequence). The CDR3 loop spans 14 amino acids. The chain's CDR3 is CASSGQVLLEGYTF. CDR3 in DNA: TGTGCCAGCAGCGGACAGGTTTTGCTAGAGGGCTACACCTTC.

The chain is built from TRBV6-5 and TRBJ1-5, with 8 bases aligning to TRBD1. V lost 4 bases and J lost 16; bases outside the gene matches: 9. Germline V gives CDR1 MNHEY, CDR2 SVGAGI. The CDR3 runs 12 residues. The CDR3 sequence: CASSSRTGLTHF. CDR3 nucleotides: TGTGCCAGCAGTTCGAGGACAGGGCTGACCCATTTT.

This clone appeared a single time. J is TRBJ2-7 and V is TRBV7-6; 9 bases are a match to TRBD2. J was trimmed by 0 bases and V by 5 bases; bases with no gene match: 5. The CDR3 contains 15 residues. CDR1 and CDR2 from the germline V gene are SGHVS and FNYEAQ. The CDR3 loop is CASSPSGASSYEQYF. In DNA, the CDR3 is TGTGCCAGCAGCCCTAGCGGGGCCAGCTCCTACGAGCAGTACTTC.

The V call is TRBV10-3, the J call TRBJ2-7; TRBD2 matches 13 bases. The V gene end was trimmed by 7 bases and the J gene end by 6 bases; junction bases not matched to a gene: 3. Germline V CDR1 and CDR2: ENHRY, SYGVKD. The CDR3 runs to 13 residues. CDR3 in amino acids: CAITRLAGGEQYF. The DNA of the CDR3 is TGTGCCATCACGCGACTAGCGGGAGGCGAGCAGTACTTC.

The gene calls are TRBV15 and TRBJ2-1, with a tentative D call TRBD2 (6 bases). Trimming left V 3 bases short and J 8 bases short, with 14 bases between. The CDR3 has 14 amino acids. Germline V gene sequence: CDR1 LNHNV, CDR2 YYDKDF (reference sequence). The chain's CDR3 is CATSRYPGVDEQFF. The DNA of the CDR3 is TGTGCCACCAGCAGGTATCCGGGGGTAGATGAGCAGTTCTTC.

V is TRBV5-4 and J is TRBJ1-2; 7 bases match TRBD1. CDR1 and CDR2 from the germline V gene are SGHNT and YYREEE (reference sequence). The V gene end was trimmed by 2 bases and the J gene end by 7 bases; junction bases not matched to a gene: 5. The CDR3 contains 13 residues. DNA for the CDR3: TGTGCCAGCAGCTTTGACAGGGTATCTGGCTACACCTTC. As protein: CASSFDRVSGYTF.

V usage is TRBV27 and J usage is TRBJ2-3; 9 nucleotides line up with TRBD1. The CDR3 length is 13 residues. V gave up 4 bases and J gave up 10 bases; unmatched junction bases: 6. Germline CDR1 is MNHEY and CDR2 is SMNVEV (reference sequence). The CDR3: CASSSGTGRAQYF. The CDR3 DNA reads as TGTGCCAGCAGTTCGGGGACAGGGAGGGCGCAGTATTTT.

The V and J genes are TRBV7-3 and TRBJ2-7; D not resolved. Trimming pared 5 bases from V and 1 base from J, leaving 9 bases between. The CDR3 loop spans 13 amino acids. CDR1 SGHTA and CDR2 FQGTGA come from the germline V gene. The CDR3 nucleotides are TGTGCCAGCAGCCACGGTGATTCCTACGAGCAGTACTTC. Translated, it gives CASSHGDSYEQYF.

This clone was seen only a few times. The CDR3, as DNA: TGCGCCAGCAGCTTTCAGGGGGCCTCGTACGAGCAGTACTTC. Amino acids: CASSFQGASYEQYF. This chain joins TRBV5-1 and TRBJ2-7; TRBD1 matches at 8 bases. V was clipped by 2 bases and J by 4 bases; unmatched bases: 5. The CDR3 totals 14 residues. CDR1 is SGHRS and CDR2 is YFSETQ in the germline V gene.

This chain joins TRBV5-4 and TRBJ1-1, with 9 nucleotides matching TRBD1. This CDR3 is built from 15 residues. V lost 4 bases to trimming and J lost 4 bases; unmatched junction nucleotides: 8. Germline-derived CDR1 and CDR2 are SGHNT and YYREEE (reference sequence). In DNA, the CDR3 is TGTGCCAGCAGCCCGTGGACAGGGGAGAGCACTGAAGCTTTCTTT. Protein: CASSPWTGESTEAFF.

The J gene is TRBJ2-3, the V gene TRBV6-4, with D possibly TRBD1 on 5 matching bases. Germline CDR1 reads MRHNA; CDR2 reads SNTAGT. V was trimmed by 4 bases and J by 4 bases, leaving 12 bases between them. This CDR3 has 14 residues. The CDR3: CASSADIGADTQYF. As DNA, the CDR3 is TGTGCCAGCAGTGCGGACATTGGAGCAGATACGCAGTATTTT.